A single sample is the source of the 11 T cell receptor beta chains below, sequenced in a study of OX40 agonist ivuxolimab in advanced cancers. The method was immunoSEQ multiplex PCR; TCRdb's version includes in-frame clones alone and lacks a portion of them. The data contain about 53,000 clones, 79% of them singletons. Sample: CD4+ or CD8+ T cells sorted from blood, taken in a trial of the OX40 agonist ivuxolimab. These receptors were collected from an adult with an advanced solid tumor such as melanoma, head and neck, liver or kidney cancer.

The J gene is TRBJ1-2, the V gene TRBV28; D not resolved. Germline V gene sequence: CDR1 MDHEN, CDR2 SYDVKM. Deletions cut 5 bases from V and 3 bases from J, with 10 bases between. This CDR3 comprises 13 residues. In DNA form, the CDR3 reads TGTGCCAGCAGTCCTCCGGAGTACTATGGCTACACCTTC. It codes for CASSPPEYYGYTF.

The CDR3 spells CASSLTYGGAHTNEKLFF. In DNA, the CDR3 is TGTGCCAGCAGCTTGACGTACGGGGGGGCGCATACTAATGAAAAACTGTTTTTT. The gene calls are TRBV5-4 and TRBJ1-4, with D possibly being TRBD1 (6 bases). The CDR3 runs to 18 residues. Between the trimmed V and J ends, which lost 1 base and 2 bases, there was a span of 18 bases. The V gene's germline CDR1 is SGHNT and CDR2 YYREEE (reference sequence).

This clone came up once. CDR3 amino acids: CASSFRPLTDTQYF. The CDR3, as DNA: TGTGCCAGCAGCTTTAGGCCGCTCACAGATACGCAGTATTTT. V and J are TRBV7-2 and TRBJ2-3, with D unclear. Germline assignment: CDR1 SGHTA and CDR2 FQGNSA. The CDR3 sequence is 14 residues long. V shed 3 bases and J shed 2 bases, with 9 bases lying between them.

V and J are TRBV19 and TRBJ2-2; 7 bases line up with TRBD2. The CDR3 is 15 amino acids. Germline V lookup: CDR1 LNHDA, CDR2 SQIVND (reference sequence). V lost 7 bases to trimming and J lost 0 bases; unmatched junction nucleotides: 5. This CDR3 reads CASTSAGANTGELFF. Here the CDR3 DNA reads TGTGCCAGTACCTCGGCGGGAGCGAACACCGGGGAGCTGTTTTTT.

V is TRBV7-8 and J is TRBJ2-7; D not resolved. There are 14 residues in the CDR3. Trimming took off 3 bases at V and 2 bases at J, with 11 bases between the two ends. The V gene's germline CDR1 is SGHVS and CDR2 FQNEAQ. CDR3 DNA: TGTGCCAGCAGCTTGACACCAAATGCCTACGAGCAGTACTTC. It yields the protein CASSLTPNAYEQYF.

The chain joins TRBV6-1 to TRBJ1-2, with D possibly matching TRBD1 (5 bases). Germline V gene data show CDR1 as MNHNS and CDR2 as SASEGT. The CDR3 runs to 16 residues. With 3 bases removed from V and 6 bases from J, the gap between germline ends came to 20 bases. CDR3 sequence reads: CASSDRWQGTTHGYTF. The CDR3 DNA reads TGTGCCAGCAGTGATAGGTGGCAGGGAACGACACATGGCTACACCTTC.

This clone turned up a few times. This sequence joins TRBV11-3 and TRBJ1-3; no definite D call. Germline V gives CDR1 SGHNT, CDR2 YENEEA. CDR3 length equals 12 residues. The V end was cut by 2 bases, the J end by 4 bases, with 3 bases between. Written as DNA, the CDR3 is TGTGCCAGCAGCTTATCCGGAAACACCATATATTTT. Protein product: CASSLSGNTIYF.

The CDR3 protein is CASSPMETQYF. The CDR3 coding sequence is TGTGCCAGCAGTCCCATGGAGACCCAGTACTTC. The V and J genes are TRBV7-9 and TRBJ2-5; D gene unclear. CDR1 is SEHNR and CDR2 is FQNEAQ in the germline V gene (reference sequence). V lost 6 bases, J lost 5 bases, and 7 bases lay in between. CDR3 length: 11 residues.

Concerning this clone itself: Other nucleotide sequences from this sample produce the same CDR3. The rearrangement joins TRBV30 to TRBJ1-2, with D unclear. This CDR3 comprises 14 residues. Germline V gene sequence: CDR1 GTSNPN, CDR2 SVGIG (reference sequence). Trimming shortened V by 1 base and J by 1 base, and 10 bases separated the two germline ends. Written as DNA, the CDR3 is TGTGCCTGGAGTGCGGGGATGGGTAACTATGGCTACACCTTC. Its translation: CAWSAGMGNYGYTF.

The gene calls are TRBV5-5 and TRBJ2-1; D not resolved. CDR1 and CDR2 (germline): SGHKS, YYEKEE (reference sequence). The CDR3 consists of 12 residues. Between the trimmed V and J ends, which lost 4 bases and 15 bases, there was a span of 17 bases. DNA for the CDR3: TGTGCCAGCAGCCCCTTAGAAGGGCCCCTGTTCTTC. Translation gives CASSPLEGPLFF.

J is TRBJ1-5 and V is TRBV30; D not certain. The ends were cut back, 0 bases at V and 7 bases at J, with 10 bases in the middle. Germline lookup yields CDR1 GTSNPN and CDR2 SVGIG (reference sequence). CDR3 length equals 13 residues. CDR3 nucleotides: TGTGCCTGGAGTGTCTCCGGGGAGCAGCCCCAGCATTTT. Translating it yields CAWSVSGEQPQHF.